This T cell receptor (beta chain) was captured by sequencing in a study of radiation and T cells in renal cell carcinoma (dated by TCRdb to about 2020). Regarding the complete study: Samples came from a clinical trial, in which primary renal cell carcinomas received 15 Gy stereotactic body radiation therapy followed by nephrectomy 4 weeks later. TCR beta sequencing covered 53 samples in total, comprising 25 or so tumors and around 27 peripheral blood samples. In the approximately 49 samples combined, 4 million to 5 million unique CDR3 nucleotide sequences were found, encoding 2,658,974 unique CDR3 amino acid sequences.

Read against the paper, the sample's time point label means: baseline pretreatment blood. Per the publication, the treatment or condition label means: 15 Gy SBRT to primary tumor, nephrectomy 4 weeks later. To follow tumor-enriched clonotypes, serial peripheral blood was collected from radiation-treated patients at baseline and at 2 weeks and 4 weeks after SBRT. Every patient had renal cell carcinoma of clear cell pathology. The QIAamp DNA Blood Mini Kit (Qiagen) was used to prepare genomic DNA for TCR sequencing. The analyses included just those samples that passed every quality control check. The trim is 4 bases for V and 3 bases for J, with a gap of 19 bases between the germline ends. The CDR3 numbers 16 residues from cysteine through phenylalanine. Here the CDR3 DNA is all that survives: 48 bases in frame from base 1. CDR1 SNHLY and CDR2 FYNNEI are derived from the germline V gene. Following the manufacturer's recommendations, the immunoSEQ kit was used to generate TCR beta libraries from genomic DNA. Library preparation used a first multiplex PCR with proprietary primers, then a second PCR adding unique barcodes, with bead cleanups after each round. A positive control reaction and a negative control reaction, both provided in the kit, were run with every batch of samples. The final libraries were assessed on an Agilent 4200 TapeStation D1000 ScreenTape, pooled by volume, and quantified by qPCR. Sequencing ran on an Illumina NextSeq500 with a MidOutput 150-cycle cartridge, using 156 Read1 and 15 Index1 cycles with kit custom primers. The pooled library was loaded at approximately 0.98 pM with roughly 20% PhiX control spiked in. Turning to the authors' computational methods: Vendor-processed data were analyzed in R, with a clonotype defined as all T cells sharing the same CDR3 nucleotide sequence. For clone abundance analyses, frequencies were normalized to the 10,000 most abundant clones per sample. Public T cell clones, averaging fewer than five per sample, were removed before analysis. Tumor-enriched clonotypes and baseline blood-enriched clonotypes were defined as those with an abundance difference of at least 32-fold between compartments. A beta-binomial differential abundance model was used to identify clonotypes that expanded or contracted between blood time points. Tumor-blood repertoire similarity was measured with the Baroni-Urbani and Buser coefficient, and groups were compared using two-tailed Wilcoxon tests in R. TCRdb limited this immuneACCESS table to in-frame rearrangements with V and J called. A share of clones is missing; checked studies link under half to unresolved V genes, and the rest is unexplained. That table supplies the V and J calls and clone size; D and trimming were determined from the DNA. This sample comprises approximately 140,000 clones, 75% to 90% of them detected only once. The ten largest clones take up around 25% of the sample.

The full study reports these points: Because no pretreatment tumor biopsies were available, whether clonotypes were present in the tumor at baseline could not be determined. Changes in the blood repertoire were not tracked past 4 weeks after treatment. Top tumor clonotypes rose in blood from baseline to 2 weeks post-radiation, then contracted by 4 weeks, suggesting transient expansion of tumor-resident clones. Because the trial had a single-armed design, the trial could not examine how radiation dose or scheduling affected the TCR repertoire.

This clone was picked up a small number of times. Its antigen is currently not known. The record has no base qualities; no much larger clone is one base away. This TCR came from a woman between 45 and 60 years old with renal cell carcinoma. The chain employs TRBV2 and TRBJ2-7; D gene: possibly TRBD2, on 6 matching bases. Here the sequenced sample was blood, taken from a patient whose treatment included radiotherapy and nephrectomy. Here the CDR3 is given as CASSGGVLTLVYEQYF. In nucleotide form, the sequence is TGTGCCAGCAGTGGGGGGGTCCTCACCCTCGTCTACGAGCAGTACTTC.